In its sample, the clone carrying this T cell receptor (beta chain) was seen a few times. Its antigen remains unidentified. The CDR3 runs 19 residues. Germline values: CDR1 SGHVS, CDR2 FQNEAQ. Trimming removed 4 bases from V and 4 bases from J; junction bases left unmatched: 17. The entry originates in a study of human T cells and chemical hapten exposure. Study background: The variation in per-sample TCR yields arose mainly from small differences in pooled library volumes.

Within the library, unique molecular identifiers were attached to each individual cDNA molecule. From the RACE reads, TCRdb called clonotypes with MiXCR, one entry per CDR3 protein. The data show about 110,000 distinct CDR3 sequences, less than 10% seen once. Time point here: patch test 2, 6 weeks after DPC sensitization. Treatment: therapeutic diphenylcyclopropenone sensitization with weekly scalp DPC. Study findings and constraints: Because all patients had alopecia, their immune responses might differ from healthy ones.

The starting material was whole blood, obtained in connection with sensitization to the hapten diphenylcyclopropenone (DPC). This receptor was taken from a woman aged 40 to 50 with alopecia areata. Some clones in this sample may be carry-over from other donors' samples. The J gene is TRBJ2-5, the V gene TRBV7-8, with 11 bases identical to TRBD2. As DNA, the CDR3 is TGTGCCAGCAGCTCCTGGGGGCTAGCGGGGGGCCTCCCGGGAGAGACCCAGTACTTC. It codes for CASSSWGLAGGLPGETQYF.